The rows below give T cell receptor beta chains drawn from one sample of a study of blood T cells in healthy people across ages. TCRdb passed the 5' RACE reads through MiXCR, listing each CDR3 protein once. The repertoire consists of approximately 850,000 distinct CDR3 sequences, with around 43% occurring once and the leading ten covering roughly 18%. The source material was blood. These receptors were obtained from a man between 60 and 75 years old in good health. The CDR3 runs from the conserved cysteine through the conserved F or W. Fields, in order: clone size, D gene, V gene, J gene, CDR3 protein, CDR3 DNA. A D gene is named only where the DNA matches it firmly. The listing skips clone size in some rows; elsewhere it reads once, few, many or a size class.

>once|.|TRBV3-1|TRBJ1-2
CASSQDGRRLGYTF
TGTGCCAGCAGCCAAGATGGCAGGAGGCTTGGCTACACCTTC
>.|.|TRBV24-1|TRBJ2-5
CATSDVGAGLETQYF
TGTGCCACCAGTGATGTGGGGGCCGGGTTGGAGACCCAGTACTTC
>.|.|TRBV12-3/TRBV12-4|TRBJ1-2
CASSRGQNNYGYTF
TGTGCCAGCAGTCGAGGACAGAATAACTATGGCTACACCTTC
>few|.|TRBV12-3/TRBV12-4|TRBJ2-1
CASSFDRVRNEQFF
TGTGCCAGCAGTTTCGATAGGGTGAGGAATGAGCAGTTCTTC
>.|TRBD1|TRBV3-1|TRBJ1-3
CASRLGTAGNTIYF
TGTGCCAGCAGACTTGGGACAGCTGGAAACACCATATATTTT
>few|.|TRBV5-5|TRBJ1-2
CASSPKEGRGHYGYTF
TGTGCCAGCAGCCCGAAAGAGGGCAGGGGTCACTATGGCTACACCTTC
>.|.|TRBV12-3/TRBV12-4|TRBJ2-1
CASSLGGTYEQFF
TGTGCCAGCAGTTTAGGAGGAACCTACGAGCAGTTCTTC
>.|.|TRBV14|TRBJ2-7
CASSLSGDSSYEQYF
TGTGCCAGCAGCCTCTCCGGAGACAGCTCCTACGAGCAGTACTTC
>.|.|TRBV11-2|TRBJ2-1
CASSLSVGGNYNEQFF
TGTGCCAGCAGCTTATCTGTGGGGGGAAACTACAATGAGCAGTTCTTC
>few|TRBD2|TRBV13|TRBJ2-7
CASSSKSGGSTYEQYF
TGTGCCAGCAGCTCCAAAAGCGGGGGGTCTACCTACGAGCAGTACTTC
>.|.|TRBV15|TRBJ1-5
CATSREGDGNQPQHF
TGTGCCACCAGCAGAGAAGGGGACGGAAATCAGCCCCAGCATTTT
>few|.|TRBV20-1|TRBJ2-7
CSARGWGEQYF
TGCAGTGCTAGGGGGTGGGGCGAGCAGTACTTC
>.|.|TRBV2|TRBJ2-4
CASSEERGVIQYF
TGTGCCAGCAGTGAAGAACGAGGGGTTATTCAGTACTTC
>many|TRBD2|TRBV7-9|TRBJ2-5
CASSSGGGETQYF
TGTGCCAGCAGCTCGGGGGGAGGCGAGACCCAGTACTTC
>.|.|TRBV18|TRBJ2-5
CASSTKLAREETQYF
TGTGCCAGCTCTACAAAGTTAGCCAGGGAAGAGACCCAGTACTTC